These 25 T cell receptor beta chains originate from one sample sequenced in a study of T cell responses to AZD1222 COVID-19 vaccine. Measured with immunoSEQ multiplex PCR; TCRdb has only the in-frame clones, and not every one. The sample yields about 150,000 clones, approximately 91% seen once. The sample here was peripheral blood, taken 28 days after the second AZD1222 dose. These receptors were collected from an adult who received the AZD1222 COVID-19 vaccine.

About this clone: The same CDR3 also results from other DNA sequences found in this sample. The chain joins TRBV18 to TRBJ2-3; D call uncertain. Germline CDR1 and CDR2: KGHSH and LQKENI. The V and J ends lost 3 bases and 2 bases respectively, with 0 bases between them. The CDR3 spans 11 residues. CDR3 in DNA: TGTGCCAGCTCACCCACAGATACGCAGTATTTT. Its protein is CASSPTDTQYF.

The chain joins TRBV6-1 to TRBJ1-5; D gene unclear. This CDR3 region has 17 residues. Looked up from germline, CDR1 is MNHNS and CDR2 is SASEGT. Trimming removed 2 bases from V and 0 bases from J, with 14 bases in between. The CDR3 loop is CASSESMGSNSNQPQHF. CDR3 coding DNA: TGTGCCAGCAGTGAATCTATGGGCAGCAATAGCAATCAGCCCCAGCATTTT.

The chain carries TRBV2 and TRBJ2-5; 10 nucleotides align to TRBD1. Germline CDR1 reads SNHLY; CDR2 reads FYNNEI. With V trimmed by 5 bases and J by 5 bases, 2 bases remained unmatched. This CDR3 region has 13 residues. CDR3 in DNA: TGTGCCAGCAGTAGGACAGGGGGTGAGACCCAGTACTTC. Protein: CASSRTGGETQYF. The variable domain in full, with the rest retrieved from reference TRBV2 and TRBJ2-5, is EPEVTQTPSHQVTQMGQEVILRCVPISNHLYFYWYRQILGQKVEFLVSFYNNEISEKSEIFDDQFSVERPDGSNFTLKIRSTKLEDSAMYFCASSRTGGETQYFGPGTRLLVL.

V gene TRBV12-3 or TRBV12-4 combines with J gene TRBJ2-1, with D possibly being TRBD2 (6 bases). Deletions cut 5 bases from V and 13 bases from J, with 15 bases between. The CDR3 extends over 12 amino acids. As DNA, the CDR3 is TGTGCCAGCAGTCTAACTAGCAATCGACAGTTCTTC. This sequence encodes CASSLTSNRQFF.

The chain links TRBV2 to TRBJ2-3, with D perhaps matching TRBD1 (6 bases). The germline CDR1 and CDR2 sequences are SNHLY and FYNNEI. This CDR3 is 12 amino acids long. Between the trimmed V and J ends, which lost 4 bases and 10 bases, there was a span of 12 bases. DNA of the CDR3: TGTGCCAGCAGTGGGGACACAGCGTCGCAGTATTTT. Protein: CASSGDTASQYF.

The genes are TRBV7-9 and TRBJ2-7, with TRBD2 matching over 7 bases. The CDR3 loop spans 14 amino acids. CDR1 is SEHNR and CDR2 is FQNEAQ in the germline V gene (reference sequence). After removal of 1 base from V and 0 bases from J, the junction contained 0 bases not matched to a gene. CDR3: CASSLGDYSYEQYF. CDR3 bases: TGTGCCAGCAGCTTAGGGGACTACTCCTACGAGCAGTACTTC.

This sequence joins TRBV14 and TRBJ2-3, with 8 positions matching TRBD2. The CDR3 is 17 residues long. The germline V gene encodes CDR1 SGHDN and CDR2 FVKESK. Trimming cost V 3 bases and J 4 bases; bases outside gene matches: 12. The CDR3 sequence is CASSQPTVGRAADTQYF. The DNA of the CDR3 is TGTGCCAGCAGCCAGCCCACGGTCGGGAGGGCCGCAGATACGCAGTATTTT.

The chain carries TRBV27 and TRBJ1-1; maybe TRBD1 (5 bases). Germline loops: CDR1 MNHEY, CDR2 SMNVEV (reference sequence). V shed 4 bases and J shed 5 bases, with 14 bases lying between them. The CDR3 is 14 amino acids. In DNA, the CDR3 is TGTGCCAGCAGTTCGTGGGGGGGAGGGACTGAAGCTTTCTTT. This translates into CASSSWGGGTEAFF.

The gene calls are TRBV3-1 (or the pseudogene TRBV3-2) and TRBJ2-4, with TRBD2 as a possible D gene (6 bases). V was clipped by 4 bases and J by 1 base, with 14 bases between them. The CDR3 is 16 residues long. The germline V gene has CDR1 LGHDT and CDR2 YNNKEL (reference sequence). The CDR3 here is CASSLTGSPAKNIQYF. CDR3 in DNA: TGTGCCAGCAGCCTGACCGGGAGTCCGGCCAAAAACATTCAGTACTTC.

The V call is TRBV25-1, the J call TRBJ2-5; D uncertain. Germline CDR1 reads MGHDK; CDR2 reads SYGVNS. The V gene lost 6 bases and the J gene lost 5 bases, with 13 bases spanning the gap. The CDR3 runs to 13 residues. The CDR3 reads CASRPITQETQYF. The CDR3 DNA is TGTGCCAGCAGACCAATCACCCAGGAGACCCAGTACTTC.

This clone has a single count. The rearrangement joins TRBV7-2 to TRBJ2-1; D perhaps matches TRBD1 (6 bases). The CDR3 loop spans 15 amino acids. Per germline, CDR1 SGHTA and CDR2 FQGNSA. Trimming left V 1 base short and J 7 bases short, with 14 bases between. The CDR3, as DNA: TGTGCCAGCAGCTTAGTTCGGACAGCCAATAATGAGCAGTTCTTC. It is translated as CASSLVRTANNEQFF.

This chain joins TRBV6-2 or TRBV6-3 and TRBJ1-2, with TRBD1 matching over 8 bases. CDR1 is MNHEY, CDR2 SVGEGT, per germline. V dropped 0 bases and J dropped 2; count of bases not matched to a gene: 2. The CDR3 runs to 15 residues. The chain's CDR3 is CASSYSRDRNYGYTF. The CDR3 nucleotides read TGTGCCAGCAGTTACTCCCGGGACAGGAACTATGGCTACACCTTC.

This clone has only one observation. The gene calls are TRBV18 and TRBJ2-7; 8 bases fit TRBD1. Germline CDR1 reads KGHSH; CDR2 reads LQKENI. V was pared by 2 bases and J by 3 bases, with 6 bases of the junction left unmatched. The CDR3 is 15 residues long. The CDR3 region has the DNA TGTGCCAGCTCACCAGAGGGACAGGCCTACTACGAGCAGTACTTC. This encodes CASSPEGQAYYEQYF.

V and J are TRBV3-1 (or the pseudogene TRBV3-2) and TRBJ1-3, with D tentatively TRBD1 (6 bases). The V gene's germline CDR1 is LGHDT and CDR2 YNNKEL (reference sequence). Trimming shortened V by 2 bases and J by 0 bases, and 11 bases separated the two germline ends. CDR3 length equals 16 residues. The CDR3 sequence is CASSQRGKSSGNTIYF. CDR3 DNA: TGTGCCAGCAGCCAAAGGGGGAAGAGCTCTGGAAACACCATATATTTT.

The CDR3 sequence: CASSPPHEQYF. The CDR3, as DNA: TGTGCCAGCTCTCCCCCCCACGAGCAGTACTTC. This rearrangement joins TRBV5-6 to TRBJ2-7; D not resolved. The germline CDR1 and CDR2 sequences are SGHDT and YYEEEE. V was pared by 7 bases and J by 5 bases, with 10 bases between. The CDR3 totals 11 residues. The whole variable domain, filled in from reference TRBV5-6 and TRBJ2-7, reads DAGVTQSPTHLIKTRGQQVTLRCSPKSGHDTVSWYQQALGQGPQFIFQYYEEEERQRGNFPDRFSGHQFPNYSSELNVNALLLGDSALYLCASSPPHEQYFGPGTRLTVT.

This clone appeared once. The chain links TRBV12-3 or TRBV12-4 to TRBJ2-4; possible D gene TRBD1, 6 bases. The CDR3 is 13 residues long. V shed 3 bases and J shed 6 bases, with 9 bases lying between them. CDR3 coding DNA: TGTGCCAGCAGTTTCGGGGACATAAACATTCAGTACTTC. Its protein is CASSFGDINIQYF.

The V and J genes are TRBV7-9 and TRBJ1-5; the D is unclear. V lost 5 bases and J lost 4, with 9 bases in between. Germline-derived CDR1 and CDR2 are SEHNR and FQNEAQ (reference sequence). The CDR3 runs to 13 residues. The CDR3 loop reads CASSRTENQPQHF. The CDR3 DNA sequence: TGTGCCAGCAGCCGGACTGAAAATCAGCCCCAGCATTTT.

The rearrangement links TRBV5-1 to TRBJ2-1; TRBD2 matches 13 bases. The CDR3 consists of 17 residues. Germline trimming cut 3 bases from V and 0 bases from J; bases unmatched to any gene: 3. The V gene's germline CDR1 is SGHRS and CDR2 YFSETQ. For the CDR3, the DNA is TGCGCCAGCAGCTCCCGGACTAGCGGGAGCTCCTACAATGAGCAGTTCTTC. Its protein product is CASSSRTSGSSYNEQFF.

The chain is built from TRBV7-2 and TRBJ1-4; D unclear. The CDR3 contains 14 residues. CDR1 and CDR2 from the germline V gene are SGHTA and FQGNSA. V shed 1 base and J shed 2 bases, with 5 bases lying between them. CDR3 nucleotide sequence: TGTGCCAGCAGCTTAGGACGGACTAATGAAAAACTGTTTTTT. This sequence encodes CASSLGRTNEKLFF.

The CDR3 loop reads CASRPLSYTEARVSYTF. The CDR3 nucleotides are TGTGCCAGCAGGCCTTTATCCTACACGGAGGCTAGAGTGAGCTACACCTTC. V usage is TRBV9 and J usage is TRBJ1-2, with unresolved D. V was trimmed by 5 bases and J by 9 bases, leaving 29 bases between them. CDR1 SGDLS and CDR2 YYNGEE come from the germline V gene. This CDR3 is 17 amino acids long.

DNA for the CDR3: TGTGCCAGCAGCTCGACTAGCGGTATGGACTTCACCGGGGAGCTGTTTTTT. Its protein is CASSSTSGMDFTGELFF. J is TRBJ2-2 and V is TRBV7-4; TRBD2 agrees at 9 bases. Trimming removed 4 bases from V and 4 bases from J; junction bases left unmatched: 10. This CDR3 region has 17 residues. Per germline, CDR1 SGHVT and CDR2 SQSDAQ.

This clone came up once. Other nucleotide sequences from this sample produce the same CDR3. The chain joins TRBV19 to TRBJ1-6; unclear D gene. V was trimmed by 3 bases and J by 0 bases, leaving 6 bases between them. This CDR3 is 15 amino acids long. Germline loops: CDR1 LNHDA, CDR2 SQIVND (reference sequence). The CDR3 is CASSIGSSYNSPLHF. The CDR3 DNA is TGTGCCAGTAGTATTGGGAGCTCCTATAATTCACCCCTCCACTTT.

This chain joins TRBV28 and TRBJ1-1; 8 bases map to TRBD1. This CDR3 contains 12 residues. With V trimmed by 3 bases and J by 10 bases, 4 bases remained unmatched. Looked up from germline, CDR1 is MDHEN and CDR2 is SYDVKM. CDR3 nucleotide sequence: TGTGCCAGCAGTTTGTTGACAGGGGTAGCTTTCTTT. It specifies CASSLLTGVAFF. The full variable domain, completed using reference TRBV28 and TRBJ1-1, is DVKVTQSSRYLVKRTGEKVFLECVQDMDHENMFWYRQDPGLGLRLIYFSYDVKMKEKGDIPEGYSVSREKKERFSLILESASTNQTSMYLCASSLLTGVAFFGQGTRLTVV.

The rearrangement joins TRBV18 to TRBJ1-4; maybe TRBD1 (5 bases). Per germline, CDR1 KGHSH and CDR2 LQKENI. V was pared by 3 bases and J by 4 bases, with 15 bases between. This CDR3 is 16 amino acids long. CDR3 nucleotides: TGTGCCAGCTCACCCGGAACCGGGGCGAGTAATGAAAAACTGTTTTTT. Amino acids: CASSPGTGASNEKLFF.

V and J are TRBV3-1 (or the pseudogene TRBV3-2) and TRBJ1-1; no firm D call. V shed 4 bases and J shed 5 bases, with 14 bases lying between them. This CDR3 comprises 14 residues. Per germline, CDR1 LGHDT and CDR2 YNNKEL (reference sequence). The CDR3: CASSLTPSQTEAFF. CDR3 coding DNA: TGTGCCAGCAGCCTTACCCCCAGTCAGACTGAAGCTTTCTTT.